A single sample gave rise to the 15 T cell receptor beta chains below, sequenced in a study of TIL therapy for anti-PD-1-resistant metastatic lung cancer. Time point defined: pre-treatment sample, taken before nivolumab and TIL therapy. Tumor tissue came from excised metastases, mostly pleural nodules or supraclavicular lymph nodes. Sequencing used immunoSEQ v3. Method: immunoSEQ multiplex PCR; TCRdb's copy keeps in-frame clones and lacks some. This sample yields around 26,000 clones, of which 63% are seen a single time; about 15% belongs to the top ten. The input for sequencing was tumor tissue, taken at baseline. These receptors were obtained from a woman aged 30-79 years with non-small cell lung cancer.

This clone appeared a few times. The chain couples TRBV5-1 to TRBJ2-3, with 10 bases identical to TRBD2. The CDR3 consists of 16 residues. Germline V gene data show CDR1 as SGHRS and CDR2 as YFSETQ. V was clipped by 4 bases and J by 2 bases; unmatched bases: 7. CDR3 region: CASSPLTSGITDTQYF. The CDR3 DNA is TGCGCCAGCAGCCCACTTACTAGCGGGATCACAGATACGCAGTATTTT.

The chain recombines TRBV9 with TRBJ2-3, with 13 bases fitting TRBD2. Trimming removed 2 bases from V and 2 bases from J; junction bases left unmatched: 2. Germline V gene data show CDR1 as SGDLS and CDR2 as YYNGEE. The CDR3 is made up of 16 amino acids. This CDR3 is CASSVGLAGNTDTQYF. CDR3 in DNA: TGTGCCAGCAGCGTGGGACTAGCGGGAAACACAGATACGCAGTATTTT. Complete variable domain (other parts from reference TRBV9 and TRBJ2-3): DSGVTQTPKHLITATGQRVTLRCSPRSGDLSVYWYQQSLDQGLQFLIQYYNGEERAKGNILERFSAQQFPDLHSELNLSSLELGDSALYFCASSVGLAGNTDTQYFGPGTRLTVL.

This clone appeared a few times. The rearrangement links TRBV29-1 to TRBJ1-1, with 10 nucleotides matching TRBD1. CDR1 and CDR2 (germline): SQVTM, ANQGSEA. CDR3 length: 13 amino acids. The J segment lost 9 bases and the V segment lost 7 bases, leaving 11 bases of the junction unmatched. CDR3 DNA sequence: TGCAGCGGATTGGGGACAGGGGCATCCCAAGCTTTCTTT. This translates into CSGLGTGASQAFF.

This chain links TRBV7-9 with TRBJ2-7; TRBD2 matches 11 bases. CDR3 length: 12 amino acids. Germline-derived CDR1 and CDR2 are SEHNR and FQNEAQ (reference sequence). V lost 5 bases and J lost 9; bases outside the gene matches: 3. Here the CDR3 DNA reads TGTGCCAGCAGCCCCGGGACTAGCGGGCAGTACTTC. This translates into CASSPGTSGQYF.

This chain uses TRBV7-2 with TRBJ2-1; 10 positions match TRBD2. V dropped 7 bases and J dropped 7; count of bases not matched to a gene: 13. Germline V gene lookup returns CDR1 SGHTA and CDR2 FQGNSA. This CDR3 has 16 residues. CDR3 bases: TGTGCCAGCACGCGTAACAGGGGGACTAGCGCTAATGAGCAGTTCTTC. It encodes CASTRNRGTSANEQFF.

V is TRBV5-8 and J is TRBJ2-7; 8 nucleotides line up with TRBD2. Trimming at V came to 5 bases and at J to 1 base, leaving 8 bases not matched to a gene. The CDR3 is made up of 15 amino acids. Germline values: CDR1 SGHTS, CDR2 YDEGEE. The CDR3, as DNA: TGTGCCAGCAGACGTAGCGGGATTGGTTCCTACGAGCAGTACTTC. It codes for CASRRSGIGSYEQYF.

This clone is labeled as medium-sized. J is TRBJ1-1 and V is TRBV11-2, with unresolved D. Per germline, CDR1 SGHAT and CDR2 FQNNGV. This CDR3 region has 12 residues. Trimming took 2 bases from V and 11 from J, leaving 12 bases between them. CDR3 sequence (DNA): TGTGCCAGCAGCTTACGTACATTTGGGGCTTTCTTT. Its protein product is CASSLRTFGAFF.

The V and J genes are TRBV29-1 and TRBJ1-1; 10 nucleotides align to TRBD1. Trimming at V came to 7 bases and at J to 6 bases, leaving 11 bases not matched to a gene. Germline CDR1 reads SQVTM; CDR2 reads ANQGSEA. This CDR3 region has 14 residues. This CDR3 is CSAASGTGVAEAFF. DNA for the CDR3: TGCAGCGCCGCCAGCGGGACAGGGGTGGCTGAAGCTTTCTTT.

The V and J genes are TRBV19 and TRBJ2-3; D gene uncertain. This CDR3 contains 14 residues. The V end was cut by 3 bases, the J end by 4 bases, with 11 bases between. Looked up from germline, CDR1 is LNHDA and CDR2 is SQIVND (reference sequence). DNA of the CDR3: TGTGCCAGTAGTATTGGCGTCGGACCAGATACGCAGTATTTT. Its protein is CASSIGVGPDTQYF.

This clone has more than one count but fewer than ten. The chain joins TRBV10-2 to TRBJ2-3; a weak D match, TRBD2 (5 bases). This CDR3 is built from 13 residues. In germline, CDR1 is WSHSY, CDR2 SAAADI. V was pared by 7 bases and J by 0 bases, with 8 bases between. For the CDR3, the DNA is TGCGCCAGCACGGGCGGGAGCACAGATACGCAGTATTTT. It codes for CASTGGSTDTQYF.

The chain joins TRBV30 to TRBJ1-5, with 8 bases lining up with TRBD1. Per the germline V gene, CDR1 is GTSNPN and CDR2 is SVGIG (reference sequence). The V and J ends lost 1 base and 7 bases, in that order; junction bases with no gene match: 3. The CDR3 spans 13 residues. The CDR3: CAWSGQGNQPQHF. In nucleotides, the CDR3 is TGTGCCTGGAGTGGACAGGGGAACCAGCCCCAGCATTTT.

This clone was observed a handful of times. The CDR3 DNA sequence: TGTGCCAGCAGTCAGGGGTGGTCGGATGAGCAGTTCTTC. Translating gives CASSQGWSDEQFF. The rearrangement links TRBV11-2 to TRBJ2-1; D possibly corresponds to TRBD1 (6 bases). The CDR3 is made up of 13 amino acids. V was cut by 6 bases and J by 8 bases, with 14 bases left in between. Looked up from germline, CDR1 is SGHAT and CDR2 is FQNNGV.

The V gene is TRBV2, the J gene TRBJ2-7; D might be TRBD1 (6 bases). CDR3 length: 15 amino acids. Germline CDR1 SNHLY, CDR2 FYNNEI. Trimming removed 4 bases from V and 0 bases from J, with 13 bases in between. In DNA form, the CDR3 reads TGTGCCAGCAGTGTTGGGGACACCATCTCCTACGAGCAGTACTTC. It translates to CASSVGDTISYEQYF.

This sequence joins TRBV29-1 and TRBJ1-2, with D possibly matching TRBD1 (6 bases). Germline V gives CDR1 SQVTM, CDR2 ANQGSEA. CDR3 length: 11 residues. Trimming cost V 7 bases and J 4 bases, with 10 bases left between them. The CDR3 bases are TGCAGCGGGGGGGACACCTATGGCTACACCTTC. Protein: CSGGDTYGYTF.

This sequence joins TRBV5-6 and TRBJ1-5; D not resolved. The CDR3 has 14 amino acids. CDR1 is SGHDT, CDR2 YYEEEE, per germline. V lost 1 base and J lost 4, with 9 bases in between. CDR3 nucleotide sequence: TGTGCCAGCAGCTTGAGGGCAGCTAATCAGCCCCAGCATTTT. It specifies CASSLRAANQPQHF.